This T cell receptor (beta chain) appears in the sequencing data of a study of blood T cells in healthy people across ages. The CDR3 length is 16 residues. Trimming at V came to 3 bases and at J to 3 bases, leaving 8 bases not matched to a gene. From germline, CDR1 is ENHRY and CDR2 SYGVKD. The table lists this clonotype with many counts. Then a second PCR, running roughly 7 to 11 cycles, was carried out with a sample-barcoded 5' primer and a J-beta primer mix. TCRdb reprocessed the 5' RACE reads with MiXCR, giving one entry per CDR3 protein. The table includes about 930,000 distinct CDR3 sequences, almost 30% detected once. These same data were also listed under a study on T cells of mothers and their children.

V gene TRBV10-3 combines with J gene TRBJ2-7; 10 bases map to TRBD1. The receptor was isolated from a middle-aged woman in good health. Specimen: blood. The CDR3 sequence is CAISDPGTGANYEQYF. The CDR3 coding sequence is TGTGCCATCAGTGACCCCGGGACAGGGGCCAACTACGAGCAGTACTTC.